The 4 T cell receptor beta chains below were found in one sample sequenced in a study of blood T cell repertoires in COVID-19. Profiled with immunoSEQ multiplex PCR; TCRdb holds only in-frame clones, not every one. In the table there are 150,000 to 200,000 clones, 80% to 90% of which are singletons. The sequencing sample was made of peripheral blood. These receptors were collected from a man between 60 and 75 years old with acute or convalescent COVID-19.

This clone appeared once. This sequence joins TRBV19 and TRBJ1-5; no firm D call. Germline V CDR1 and CDR2: LNHDA, SQIVND (reference sequence). V was cut by 6 bases and J by 0 bases, with 6 bases left in between. The CDR3 is made up of 13 amino acids. The CDR3 reads CASRRNSNQPQHF. The CDR3 nucleotides are TGTGCCAGTAGGAGGAATAGCAATCAGCCCCAGCATTTT.

V is TRBV7-3 and J is TRBJ1-3, with 7 bases fitting TRBD1. This CDR3 contains 18 residues. V shed 4 bases and J 1 base; nucleotides not matched to a gene: 13. Per germline, CDR1 SGHTA and CDR2 FQGTGA. The CDR3 bases are TGTGCCAGCAGCTCAAGAAACGAAGACAGGGCTTCTGGAAACACCATATATTTT. Encoded protein: CASSSRNEDRASGNTIYF.

This clone has a handful of counts. The rearrangement uses TRBV29-1 and TRBJ1-3, with no clear D. CDR1 and CDR2 from the germline V gene are SQVTM and ANQGSEA. V lost 6 bases, J lost 0 bases, and 9 bases lay in between. CDR3 length equals 13 residues. CDR3 nucleotides: TGCAGCGTGACAAGTCCCTCTGGAAACACCATATATTTT. This codes for CSVTSPSGNTIYF.

This chain joins TRBV19 and TRBJ2-3, with 12 bases matching TRBD1. The CDR3 contains 17 residues. V lost 4 bases, J lost 4 bases, and 9 bases stayed unmatched. Looked up from germline, CDR1 is LNHDA and CDR2 is SQIVND (reference sequence). CDR3 bases: TGTGCCAGTAGTACCCAACAGGGACAGGGGGCCTCAGATACGCAGTATTTT. It translates to CASSTQQGQGASDTQYF.